These 13 T cell receptor beta chains share one sample of origin, sequenced in a study of blood T cell repertoires in COVID-19. Repertoires were generated with immunoSEQ multiplex PCR, while TCRdb's copy carries only in-frame clones and drops some. The sample has about 240,000 clones, roughly nine tenths seen once. The sequenced material came from peripheral blood. Receptor source: a man aged 60 to 69 with acute or convalescent COVID-19.

This clone appeared once. The genes are TRBV11-3 and TRBJ2-3, with D possibly matching TRBD1 (6 bases). The CDR3 is 12 residues long. V lost 6 bases, J lost 6 bases, and 10 bases lay in between. CDR1 and CDR2 (germline): SGHNT, YENEEA. The CDR3 reads CASSPRGDTQYF. CDR3 in DNA: TGTGCCAGCAGTCCCAGGGGTGATACGCAGTATTTT.

The rearrangement uses TRBV9 and TRBJ1-6, with D perhaps TRBD1 (5 bases). The germline CDR1 and CDR2 sequences are SGDLS and YYNGEE. The CDR3 is 14 amino acids. V lost 5 bases and J lost 7, with 13 bases in between. For the CDR3, the DNA is TGTGCCAGCAGAATGGAGACAGCGAATTCACCCCTCCACTTT. Translated, it gives CASRMETANSPLHF.

V and J are TRBV14 and TRBJ2-1; 8 nucleotides match TRBD1. V trimming: 6 bases; J trimming: 6 bases; junction bases outside the gene matches: 10. Germline CDR1 is SGHDN and CDR2 is FVKESK. The CDR3 contains 15 residues. The CDR3 DNA is TGTGCCAGCAGTCTCTTCAGGGGGCGGTTCAATGAGCAGTTCTTC. It is translated as CASSLFRGRFNEQFF. Supplemented by reference TRBV14 and TRBJ2-1, the full variable domain reads EAGVTQFPSHSVIEKGQTVTLRCDPISGHDNLYWYRRVMGKEIKFLLHFVKESKQDESGMPNNRFLAERTGGTYSTLKVQPAELEDSGVYFCASSLFRGRFNEQFFGPGTRLTVL.

This rearrangement joins TRBV6-5 to TRBJ2-7; no reliable D call. CDR1 and CDR2 from the germline V gene are MNHEY and SVGAGI. Trimming stripped 0 bases from V and 5 bases from J, with 14 bases between. The CDR3 has 15 residues. Here the CDR3 DNA reads TGTGCCAGCAGTTACTCGATAAATGGCCTCCACGAGCAGTACTTC. Its protein is CASSYSINGLHEQYF.

Details on this clone: Other DNA sequences in the sample encode the same CDR3. The V gene is TRBV9, the J gene TRBJ2-1, with D hard to call. Trimming cost V 0 bases and J 0 bases, with 10 bases left between them. Germline CDR1 and CDR2: SGDLS and YYNGEE. This CDR3 region has 16 residues. For the CDR3, the DNA is TGTGCCAGCAGCGTAGGAGGTTCGGGCTCCTACAATGAGCAGTTCTTC. Encoded protein: CASSVGGSGSYNEQFF.

The chain employs TRBV18 and TRBJ2-3; 10 nucleotides line up with TRBD2. CDR1 KGHSH and CDR2 LQKENI come from the germline V gene. The CDR3 is 17 residues long. J lost 0 bases, V lost 3 bases, and 6 bases had no gene match. The CDR3 loop reads CASSPPIAGGSTDTQYF. The CDR3 DNA is TGTGCCAGCTCACCTCCTATAGCGGGAGGAAGCACAGATACGCAGTATTTT.

For this clone: Since a much larger clone is just one base distant, this may be a read error. The chain combines TRBV7-3 with TRBJ1-1; D may be TRBD1 (5 bases). In germline, CDR1 is SGHTA, CDR2 FQGTGA. The V end lost 8 bases, the J end lost 0 bases, and 10 bases lay between the germline ends. This CDR3 has 13 amino acids. In DNA, the CDR3 is TGTGCCAGCCGGCGGGGGATGAACACTGAAGCTTTCTTT. Residues: CASRRGMNTEAFF.

This clone was seen once. The chain recombines TRBV7-9 with TRBJ1-2, with 11 bases that match TRBD1. J lost 4 bases, V lost 5 bases, and 6 bases had no gene match. This CDR3 has 15 residues. The V gene's germline CDR1 is SEHNR and CDR2 FQNEAQ (reference sequence). This CDR3 is CASSQDRGPFYGYTF. In nucleotides, the CDR3 is TGTGCCAGCAGCCAGGACAGGGGGCCCTTCTATGGCTACACCTTC. Variable domain in full (rest from reference TRBV7-9 and TRBJ1-2): DTGVSQNPRHKITKRGQNVTFRCDPISEHNRLYWYRQTLGQGPEFLTYFQNEAQLEKSRLLSDRFSAERPKGSFSTLEIQRTEQGDSAMYLCASSQDRGPFYGYTFGSGTRLTVV.

The J gene is TRBJ2-3, the V gene TRBV4-3, with 11 nucleotides matching TRBD2. This CDR3 is 16 amino acids long. Germline V gene data show CDR1 as LGHNA and CDR2 as YSLEER. With 2 bases clipped from V and 2 bases from J, the junction kept 3 bases outside the gene matches. The CDR3 region is CASSQRLAGITDTQYF. CDR3 nucleotide sequence: TGCGCCAGCAGCCAACGACTAGCGGGGATCACAGATACGCAGTATTTT.

V is TRBV5-1 and J is TRBJ1-4, with 8 bases fitting TRBD1. Trimming removed 2 bases from V and 4 bases from J; junction bases left unmatched: 4. The germline gives CDR1 SGHRS, CDR2 YFSETQ. The CDR3 covers 15 residues. CDR3 nucleotide sequence: TGCGCCAGCAGCTTAGGGACAGGCTATAATGAAAAACTGTTTTTT. This translates into CASSLGTGYNEKLFF. The full variable domain, completed using reference TRBV5-1 and TRBJ1-4, is KAGVTQTPRYLIKTRGQQVTLSCSPISGHRSVSWYQQTPGQGLQFLFEYFSETQRNKGNFPGRFSGRQFSNSRSEMNVSTLELGDSALYLCASSLGTGYNEKLFFGSGTQLSVL.

This clone was picked up one time. The V call is TRBV10-3, the J call TRBJ2-1, with 10 positions matching TRBD2. The CDR3 runs to 18 residues. Per germline, CDR1 ENHRY and CDR2 SYGVKD. After removal of 3 bases from V and 3 bases from J, the junction contained 11 bases not matched to a gene. CDR3 loop: CAISDVASGSRLYNEQFF. CDR3 DNA sequence: TGTGCCATCAGTGACGTGGCTAGCGGGAGTCGACTCTACAATGAGCAGTTCTTC.

The chain carries TRBV6-5 and TRBJ1-2; D possibly corresponds to TRBD1 (6 bases). V was shortened by 0 bases and J by 6 bases, with 17 bases between the two germline ends. The CDR3 runs 16 residues. CDR1 and CDR2 (germline): MNHEY, SVGAGI. CDR3 coding DNA: TGTGCCAGCAGTTACTCAGCTCGGGGGGCGCGGGATGGCTACACCTTC. Its translation is CASSYSARGARDGYTF.

A remark on this clone: A much larger clone differs by one base, so this may be a read error. J is TRBJ2-7 and V is TRBV5-4; D not resolved. Germline V gives CDR1 SGHNT, CDR2 YYREEE (reference sequence). With 1 base removed from V and 2 bases from J, the gap between germline ends came to 10 bases. This CDR3 spans 14 amino acids. CDR3: CASSLSYSPYEQYF. CDR3 sequence (DNA): TGTGCCAGCAGCTTGTCGTACAGCCCCTACGAGCAGTACTTC.